These 14 T cell receptor beta chains were sequenced from one sample in a study of Graves' ophthalmopathy and Graves' hyperthyroidism. Amplified TCR beta CDR3 regions were obtained using RNA transcripts as template. The first round was an RT-PCR with HTBI primers, and the second round was a multiplex PCR. TCRdb redid the calling of the multiplex PCR reads with MiXCR, one entry per CDR3 protein. The top ten clones hold approximately 7% of a sample with hundreds of thousands of distinct CDR3 sequences, approximately 15% of them seen once. The sample comprised peripheral blood. The receptor source for this set is a woman aged 18-29 years with stable Graves' hyperthyroidism.

There are many counts of this clonotype. The chain recombines TRBV19 with TRBJ1-1; 9 bases fit TRBD1. The CDR3 is 14 residues long. V lost 6 bases, J lost 1 base, and 3 bases stayed unmatched. CDR1 is LNHDA, CDR2 SQIVND, per germline (reference sequence). CDR3 region: CASRYRGQNTEAFF. The DNA of the CDR3 is TGTGCCAGTAGATACAGGGGGCAGAACACTGAAGCTTTCTTT. The full variable domain, in which reference TRBV19 and TRBJ1-1 provide the parts outside the CDR3, is DGGITQSPKYLFRKEGQNVTLSCEQNLNHDAMYWYRQDPGQGLRLIYYSQIVNDFQKGDIAEGYSVSREKKESFPLTVTSAQKNPTAFYLCASRYRGQNTEAFFGQGTRLTVV.

In its sample, this clonotype was seen many times. This chain connects TRBV20-1 to TRBJ2-5; D tentatively reads TRBD1 or TRBD2 (5 bases each). Germline CDR1 reads DFQATT; CDR2 reads SNEGSKA (reference sequence). V shed 6 bases and J shed 4 bases, with 15 bases lying between them. The CDR3 covers 13 residues. In DNA, the CDR3 is TGCAGTGCCCAGCCTCGGGGACGAGAGACCCAGTACTTC. Protein product: CSAQPRGRETQYF.

This clonotype was counted many times. V and J are TRBV7-8 and TRBJ1-5; D perhaps matches TRBD1 (5 bases). This CDR3 comprises 18 residues. Germline V gives CDR1 SGHVS, CDR2 FQNEAQ. V lost 5 bases and J 6 bases, leaving 26 bases between the germline ends. The CDR3 DNA sequence: TGTGCCAGCAGCCTCTTCAAATTGGGGCGGGTTCCACCTCAGCCCCAGCATTTT. It encodes CASSLFKLGRVPPQPQHF.

The chain has TRBV6-1 and TRBJ1-2; possibly TRBD1 for D (5 bases). The CDR3 has 15 residues. Germline CDR1 and CDR2: MNHNS and SASEGT. Deletions cut 2 bases from V and 8 bases from J, with 18 bases between. The CDR3 coding sequence is TGTGCCAGCAGTGAAATGCCTAGGGGCGCGGGGGGCTACACCTTC. Protein: CASSEMPRGAGGYTF.

This clonotype appeared many times. This chain joins TRBV5-1 and TRBJ1-1, with D perhaps matching TRBD1 (5 bases). There are 15 residues in the CDR3. Germline loops: CDR1 SGHRS, CDR2 YFSETQ. Trimming cost V 2 bases and J 4 bases, with 15 bases left between them. CDR3 coding DNA: TGCGCCAGCAGCTTCCCCGGGACGACCACCACTGAAGCTTTCTTT. This sequence encodes CASSFPGTTTTEAFF.

The V call is TRBV6-1, the J call TRBJ1-1; D gene ambiguous. The CDR3 contains 9 residues. CDR1 and CDR2 (germline): MNHNS, SASEGT. V shed 4 bases and J shed 11 bases, with 5 bases lying between them. CDR3 nucleotide sequence: TGTGCCAGCAGTGTTGGGGCTTTCTTT. This codes for CASSVGAFF.

In this sample, this clonotype turned up a few times. V gene TRBV24-1 combines with J gene TRBJ2-2; 8 nucleotides line up with TRBD1. V shed 9 bases and J 5 bases; nucleotides not matched to a gene: 7. Germline lookup yields CDR1 KGHDR and CDR2 SFDVKD. The CDR3 length is 14 residues. The CDR3 spells CATGRQGITGELFF. The CDR3 coding sequence is TGTGCCACCGGCAGACAGGGGATAACCGGGGAGCTGTTTTTT.

The sample holds a few counts of this clonotype. Given a much more abundant clone one base away, this may be a read error. The CDR3 DNA is TGTGCCAGCAGCTTTGAGGTCATGAACACTGAAGCTCTCTTT. Translated: CASSFEVMNTEALF. The chain has TRBV7-3 and TRBJ1-1; no firm D call. CDR1 is SGHTA, CDR2 FQGTGA, per germline. This CDR3 contains 14 residues.

There are many counts of this clonotype. The DNA for the CDR3 is TGCAGTGCTAGAGATCTCGGGATGGGTAGCGGGGCCCAAGAGACCCAGTACTTC. Its translation: CSARDLGMGSGAQETQYF. The chain joins TRBV20-1 to TRBJ2-5; TRBD2 aligns across 8 bases. Unmatched junction bases numbered 13, after V lost 0 bases and J lost 1 base. Per the germline V gene, CDR1 is DFQATT and CDR2 is SNEGSKA (reference sequence). There are 18 residues in the CDR3.

This clonotype was picked up many times. V gene TRBV12-3 or TRBV12-4 combines with J gene TRBJ1-2; 10 nucleotides match TRBD1. V was clipped by 5 bases and J by 7 bases; unmatched bases: 10. This CDR3 region has 15 residues. CDR3 sequence (DNA): TGTGCCAGCAGTCCGCTCGGACAGGGGGACTCTGGCTACACCTTC. As protein: CASSPLGQGDSGYTF.

The chain employs TRBV25-1 and TRBJ2-5; perhaps D is TRBD1 or TRBD2 (5 bases each). This CDR3 spans 16 amino acids. The V end was cut by 6 bases, the J end by 0 bases, with 17 bases between. Germline assignment: CDR1 MGHDK and CDR2 SYGVNS. CDR3 sequence (DNA): TGTGCCAGCAGCTCCCTCGGGGCACAGTACCAAGAGACCCAGTACTTC. It yields the protein CASSSLGAQYQETQYF. Complete variable domain (other parts from reference TRBV25-1 and TRBJ2-5): EADIYQTPRYLVIGTGKKITLECSQTMGHDKMYWYQQDPGMELHLIHYSYGVNSTEKGDLSSESTVSRIRTEHFPLTLESARPSHTSQYLCASSSLGAQYQETQYFGPGTRLLVL.

The chain uses TRBV24-1 and TRBJ2-5; D remains unclear. Germline V gene sequence: CDR1 KGHDR, CDR2 SFDVKD. The CDR3 extends over 14 amino acids. Trimming cost V 2 bases and J 1 base, with 7 bases left between them. CDR3 nucleotides: TGTGCCACCAGTGATTCGTCCAGCCAAGAGACCCAGTACTTC. Translating it yields CATSDSSSQETQYF.

This clonotype was counted at least ten times. No conserved phenylalanine or tryptophan is present at the end of the CDR3, so a read error is the likely explanation. The rearrangement uses TRBV12-3 or TRBV12-4 and TRBJ2-7; 8 positions match TRBD2. Trimming cost V 5 bases and J 3 bases; bases outside gene matches: 9. There are 15 residues in the CDR3. The CDR3 loop reads CASSPRTSIYYEQYL. Written as DNA, the CDR3 is TGTGCCAGCAGTCCGAGGACTAGCATATACTACGAGCAGTACCTC.

Comments on this clonotype: Since a much larger clone is just one base distant, this may be a read error. The V gene is TRBV11-2, the J gene TRBJ2-7, with 8 bases aligning to TRBD2. The CDR3 has 15 residues. The V gene's germline CDR1 is SGHAT and CDR2 FQNNGV. Here the CDR3 reads CASSPGLGGGYERYF. For the CDR3, the DNA is TGTGCCAGCAGCCCCGGTCTGGGCGGGGGGTACGAGCGGTACTTC.